This T cell receptor beta chain was retrieved from a study of radiotherapy plus CTLA-4 blockade in lung cancer. In the study overall: Objective responses arose in roughly 18% of patients, and approximately 31% experienced disease control. Study outcomes and limitations: In blood, after radiotherapy plus ipilimumab, tumor-derived TCR clones expanded.

The CDR3 is 15 amino acids. V was clipped by 6 bases and J by 4 bases; unmatched bases: 5. Germline CDR1 and CDR2: MNHNS and SASEGT. Assay used: immunoSEQ multiplex PCR; TCRdb lists only in-frame clones, some missing. The sample has tens of thousands of clones, roughly four fifths seen once; the top ten hold about 7.3%. Concerning this clone itself: Its antigen is as yet unknown.

Chemo-refractory metastatic non-small-cell lung cancer patients received focal radiation with ipilimumab CTLA-4 blockade. This clonotype was sampled from a human donor with non-small cell lung cancer who had stable disease on radiotherapy plus ipilimumab. The chain carries TRBV6-1 and TRBJ2-1, with 11 bases matching TRBD1. This sample comprised peripheral blood, obtained from a patient treated with radiotherapy plus ipilimumab. In nucleotides, the CDR3 is TGTGCCAGCAGAAGGGACAGGGGGGTATACAATGAGCAGTTCTTC. This sequence encodes CASRRDRGVYNEQFF.